One sample yielded the 15 T cell receptor beta chains listed below, sequenced in a study of OX40 agonist ivuxolimab in advanced cancers. Method: immunoSEQ multiplex PCR; TCRdb's copy keeps in-frame clones and lacks some. The sample shows tens of thousands of clones, around 87% of them seen only once. This specimen consisted of CD4+ or CD8+ T cells sorted from blood, obtained in a trial of the OX40 agonist ivuxolimab. These TCRs come from an adult with an advanced solid tumor such as melanoma, head and neck, liver or kidney cancer.

This chain uses TRBV28 with TRBJ1-1; 9 bases align to TRBD1. CDR3 length: 15 amino acids. The V gene's germline CDR1 is MDHEN and CDR2 SYDVKM. J lost 5 bases, V lost 5 bases, and 9 bases had no gene match. Written as DNA, the CDR3 is TGTGCCAGCAGTACACACAGGGGGCTGGGGACTGAAGCTTTCTTT. Its translation: CASSTHRGLGTEAFF.

The rearrangement links TRBV7-9 to TRBJ1-5, with TRBD1 matching 8 bases. The CDR3 consists of 14 residues. The V segment lost 1 base and the J segment 6 bases; nucleotides outside the gene matches: 2. In germline, CDR1 is SEHNR, CDR2 FQNEAQ (reference sequence). The CDR3 sequence is CASSLGTGSQPQHF. In nucleotides, the CDR3 is TGTGCCAGCAGCTTAGGGACAGGGAGTCAGCCCCAGCATTTT.

The CDR3 region has the DNA TGTGCCAGCAGTCGCCGACAGGGCTATTATGGCTACACCTTC. It encodes CASSRRQGYYGYTF. The chain is built from TRBV5-6 and TRBJ1-2; TRBD1 agrees at 7 bases. CDR1 is SGHDT, CDR2 YYEEEE, per germline. The CDR3 spans 14 residues. V was clipped by 5 bases and J by 5 bases; unmatched bases: 9.

The chain has TRBV19 and TRBJ1-2; 9 bases line up with TRBD1. The CDR3 length is 14 residues. Germline values: CDR1 LNHDA, CDR2 SQIVND (reference sequence). Trimming took 5 bases from V and 8 from J; bases not matched to a gene: 9. CDR3 sequence: CASSFDRGMEGYTF. In DNA form, the CDR3 reads TGTGCCAGTAGTTTCGACAGGGGGATGGAGGGCTACACCTTC.

This chain links TRBV7-2 with TRBJ2-5; the D is unclear. V lost 1 base, J lost 0 bases, and 12 bases lay in between. CDR1 is SGHTA, CDR2 FQGNSA, per germline. The CDR3 extends over 16 amino acids. The DNA of the CDR3 is TGTGCCAGCAGCTTAGAAGCATTACCGTACCAAGAGACCCAGTACTTC. It translates to CASSLEALPYQETQYF.

J is TRBJ2-6 and V is TRBV5-1, with D uncertain. Germline V gene data show CDR1 as SGHRS and CDR2 as YFSETQ. This CDR3 is built from 15 residues. Trimming shortened V by 4 bases and J by 0 bases, and 8 bases separated the two germline ends. CDR3 in amino acids: CASSARYSGANVLTF. The CDR3 nucleotides read TGCGCCAGCAGCGCTAGATACTCTGGGGCCAACGTCCTGACTTTC.

This rearrangement joins TRBV7-9 to TRBJ2-5; TRBD1 matches 7 bases. The CDR3 length is 14 residues. V trimming: 2 bases; J trimming: 2 bases; junction bases outside the gene matches: 2. Looked up from germline, CDR1 is SEHNR and CDR2 is FQNEAQ (reference sequence). Here the CDR3 reads CASSLPGQQETQYF. CDR3 DNA: TGTGCCAGCAGCTTACCGGGACAGCAAGAGACCCAGTACTTC.

This chain joins TRBV7-8 and TRBJ2-6, with no clear D. The CDR3 loop spans 15 amino acids. V was cut by 0 bases and J by 2 bases, with 5 bases left in between. CDR1 and CDR2 (germline): SGHVS, FQNEAQ. This chain's CDR3 is CASSLAFTGANVLTF. For the CDR3, the DNA is TGTGCCAGCAGCTTAGCTTTTACTGGGGCCAACGTCCTGACTTTC.

The chain links TRBV6-1 to TRBJ1-4; 7 bases agree with TRBD1. Germline values: CDR1 MNHNS, CDR2 SASEGT. J lost 8 bases, V lost 7 bases, and 13 bases had no gene match. This CDR3 contains 15 residues. This chain's CDR3 is CASTQAALGQEKLFF. CDR3 sequence (DNA): TGTGCCAGCACCCAAGCGGCCCTGGGACAGGAAAAACTGTTTTTT.

The gene calls are TRBV6-1 and TRBJ2-5; weak D call: TRBD1 (6 bases). CDR1 is MNHNS, CDR2 SASEGT, per germline. V lost 6 bases and J 5 bases, leaving 10 bases between the germline ends. The CDR3 is made up of 12 amino acids. CDR3 nucleotide sequence: TGTGCCAGCAGCTACAGGGTCGAGACCCAGTACTTC. Amino acid sequence: CASSYRVETQYF.

The chain carries TRBV7-9 and TRBJ2-4; 10 nucleotides line up with TRBD2. This CDR3 comprises 15 residues. Germline CDR1 SEHNR, CDR2 FQNEAQ (reference sequence). V lost 3 bases, J lost 3 bases, and 2 bases stayed unmatched. The chain's CDR3 is CASSFRTSGKNIQYF. As DNA, the CDR3 is TGTGCCAGCAGCTTTCGGACTAGCGGCAAAAACATTCAGTACTTC.

This clone came up a few times. This chain uses TRBV30 with TRBJ1-6; maybe TRBD1 (5 bases). Per the germline V gene, CDR1 is GTSNPN and CDR2 is SVGIG (reference sequence). Trimming stripped 2 bases from V and 7 bases from J, with 9 bases between. The CDR3 contains 13 residues. The CDR3 region is CAWSWGSNSPLHF. As DNA, the CDR3 is TGTGCCTGGAGTTGGGGCAGCAATTCACCCCTCCACTTT.

The CDR3 DNA sequence: TGTGCCATCCCGGGACTGAACTATGGCTACACCTTC. Its translation is CAIPGLNYGYTF. The gene calls are TRBV5-4 and TRBJ1-2, with a possible D match to TRBD1 (5 bases). V gave up 9 bases and J gave up 2 bases, with 11 bases separating them. This CDR3 region has 12 residues. CDR1 is SGHNT, CDR2 YYREEE, per germline (reference sequence).

The chain carries TRBV6-5 and TRBJ1-6; 9 nucleotides agree with TRBD1. J was trimmed by 10 bases and V by 1 base; bases with no gene match: 8. Germline V gene lookup returns CDR1 MNHEY and CDR2 SVGAGI. The CDR3 loop spans 16 amino acids. CDR3 amino acids: CASSYLPGTGLSPLHF. The CDR3 coding sequence is TGTGCCAGCAGTTACTTACCCGGGACAGGGCTGTCACCCCTCCACTTT.

The chain employs TRBV2 and TRBJ2-3; 7 bases map to TRBD2. The germline V gene encodes CDR1 SNHLY and CDR2 FYNNEI. The CDR3 contains 15 residues. With 8 bases clipped from V and 4 bases from J, the junction kept 12 bases outside the gene matches. CDR3 nucleotide sequence: TGTGCCAGCCGACGAGACGGGAGGATATCAGATACGCAGTATTTT. This translates into CASRRDGRISDTQYF.